This record concerns one T cell receptor (beta chain) sequence. The sample has other DNA sequences that encode this CDR3 too. These data are taken from a study of blood T cell repertoires in COVID-19. On the study more broadly: Donors in the United States, Italy and Spain gave samples during acute or convalescent COVID-19. From T cells, B-cell-depleted T cells, or PBMCs came the material, which was cDNA or gDNA.

Followed longitudinally, the Seattle patients had been enrolled during active infection. Original processing methods: How many nucleated cells were present was estimated from reference gene primer amplification. Method: immunoSEQ multiplex PCR; TCRdb's copy keeps in-frame clones and lacks some. V, J and clone size were drawn from that table, and D and trimming were deduced from the DNA. This sample has about 350,000 clones; 86% occur once, and the top ten carry roughly 6.6%. The CDR3 covers 14 residues. Trimming removed 0 bases from V and 2 bases from J, with 6 bases in between. Germline CDR1 SGDLS, CDR2 YYNGEE.

The source of this sequence is a woman in her sixties with COVID-19, enrolled during active disease. The chain couples TRBV9 to TRBJ1-3, with D perhaps TRBD1 (5 bases). The specimen was peripheral blood. CDR3 DNA: TGTGCCAGCAGCGTAGCGGGGGCTGGAAACACCATATATTTT. Its translation: CASSVAGAGNTIYF.